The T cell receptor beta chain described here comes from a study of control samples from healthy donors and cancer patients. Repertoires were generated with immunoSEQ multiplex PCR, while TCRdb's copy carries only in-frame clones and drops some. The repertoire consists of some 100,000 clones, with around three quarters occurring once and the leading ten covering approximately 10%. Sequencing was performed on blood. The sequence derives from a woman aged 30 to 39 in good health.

The CDR3 spells CATSDFMFLRPRDTQYF. The CDR3 DNA follows: TGTGCCACCAGTGATTTTATGTTCCTTAGGCCGAGAGATACGCAGTATTTT. The chain uses TRBV24-1 and TRBJ2-3; D is ambiguous. This CDR3 contains 17 residues. Trimming removed 1 base from V and 5 bases from J, with 18 bases in between. From germline, CDR1 is KGHDR and CDR2 SFDVKD.